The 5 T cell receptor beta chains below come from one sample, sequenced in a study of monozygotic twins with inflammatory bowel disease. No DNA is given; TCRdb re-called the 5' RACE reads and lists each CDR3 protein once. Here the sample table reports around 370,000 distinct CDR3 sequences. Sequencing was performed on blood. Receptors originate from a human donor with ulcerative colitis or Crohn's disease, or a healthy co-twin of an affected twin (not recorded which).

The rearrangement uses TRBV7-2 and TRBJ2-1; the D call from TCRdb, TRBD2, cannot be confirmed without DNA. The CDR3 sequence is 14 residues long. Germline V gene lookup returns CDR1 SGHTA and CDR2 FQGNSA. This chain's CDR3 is CASSLSLRVSGQFF.

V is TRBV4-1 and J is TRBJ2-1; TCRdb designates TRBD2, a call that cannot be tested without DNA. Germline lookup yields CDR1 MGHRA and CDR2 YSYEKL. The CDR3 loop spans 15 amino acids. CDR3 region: CASSQVSGGNNEQFF.

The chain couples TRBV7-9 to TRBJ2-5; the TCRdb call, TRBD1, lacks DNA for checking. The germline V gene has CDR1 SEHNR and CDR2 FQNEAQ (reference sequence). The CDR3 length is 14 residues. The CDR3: CASSLFDRVETQYF.

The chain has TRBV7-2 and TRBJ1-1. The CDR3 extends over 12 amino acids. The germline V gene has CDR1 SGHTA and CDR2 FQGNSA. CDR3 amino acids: CASNKLVTEAFF. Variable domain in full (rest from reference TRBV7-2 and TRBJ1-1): GAGVSQSPSNKVTEKGKDVELRCDPISGHTALYWYRQSLGQGLEFLIYFQGNSAPDKSGLPSDRFSAERTGGSVSTLTIQRTQQEDSAVYLCASNKLVTEAFFGQGTRLTVV.

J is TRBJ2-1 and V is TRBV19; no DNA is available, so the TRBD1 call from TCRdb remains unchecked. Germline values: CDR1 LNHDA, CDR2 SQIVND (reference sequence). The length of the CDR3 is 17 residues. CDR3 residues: CASSIAGGRGSYNEQFF.